This T cell receptor beta chain is drawn from a study of T cells in localized non-small cell lung cancer (dated by TCRdb to the early 2020s). With regard to the full study: T cell repertoires of 200 to 250 early-stage NSCLC patients were analyzed, with tumors being compared against uninvolved tumor-adjacent lungs. Of the NSCLC patients, fewer than 150 were male and about 97 were female, and the mean age was approximately 64 years. All 230 or so NSCLC patients in the cohort were treatment-naive and had localized lung tumors that were resected.

V loses 2 bases, J loses 7 bases, and the germline ends lie 15 bases apart. CDR1 is given as MDHEN and CDR2 as SYDVKM, both from the germline V gene. The CDR3 runs 15 amino acids, cysteine and phenylalanine included. CDR3 DNA is the only sequence kept; it has 45 bases, read in frame from the first base. The immunoSEQ Assay was used to sequence TCR beta CDR3 regions from DNA. As for the original processing: T cell density was computed as TCR beta template counts normalized to usable DNA estimated by amplifying housekeeping genes. Using the preseqR package, richness was estimated by extrapolating to 120,000 templates for tissue samples and 400,000 templates for PBMC samples. Clonality was defined by subtracting Pielou's evenness from one. Differential abundance testing on productive amino-acid clonotypes, with a minimum total count of 5 and an alpha of 0.1, was used to identify tissue-enriched TCRs. Repertoire overlap between compartments was quantified with the Jaccard Index and Morisita Overlap Index. GLIPH clustered TCR beta CDR3s with public tetramer-defined viral CDR3s; viral motifs required at least three viral sequences plus V-gene enrichment. Held by TCRdb, this immuneACCESS table contains in-frame sequences only and omits some clones. Under half of the omission traces to an unresolved V gene where checked; the cause of the rest is unknown. For V, J and clone size, that table is used; D and trimming come from the DNA. Recorded for this sample are approximately 54,000 clones; under 85% of them occurred a single time. The ten largest clones represent 15% to 20% of the sample.

Note on this clone: Its antigen remains undetermined. Base-call qualities are not available, and no considerably larger clone is one nucleotide away.

At diagnosis, tumor, uninvolved tumor-adjacent lung and peripheral blood were collected and then preserved as a mix of FFPE and fresh-frozen material. For TCR repertoire profiling, blood samples were analyzed as peripheral blood mononuclear cells. What the authors observed across the whole study: Longer overall survival was associated with higher T cell density in blood, whereas shorter survival was associated with higher clonality in adjacent lung. Multi-region tumor sequencing was not performed, so intratumor heterogeneity could not be excluded. A median of about 53 of the top 100 tumor clones were detected in paired uninvolved adjacent lung, and around 30 of these tumor clones were also found among the top 100 clones of the paired uninvolved adjacent lung. Uninvolved tumor-adjacent lung showed the highest T cell clonality, higher than tumor, which suggests more focused antigenic responses in the adjacent lung. Because the study design was exploratory, TCR variables were selected using unadjusted p-values without false-discovery rate correction.

The TCR was taken from an older female donor with stage II squamous cell lung carcinoma. The sample was peripheral blood, taken before any cancer treatment. The rearranged chain carries TRBV28 and TRBJ2-1; the D gene is possibly TRBD2, with 6 bases matching. CDR3 sequence: CASSLHGSVRNEQFF. The bases read TGTGCCAGCAGTTTACACGGGAGTGTGCGGAATGAGCAGTTCTTC.